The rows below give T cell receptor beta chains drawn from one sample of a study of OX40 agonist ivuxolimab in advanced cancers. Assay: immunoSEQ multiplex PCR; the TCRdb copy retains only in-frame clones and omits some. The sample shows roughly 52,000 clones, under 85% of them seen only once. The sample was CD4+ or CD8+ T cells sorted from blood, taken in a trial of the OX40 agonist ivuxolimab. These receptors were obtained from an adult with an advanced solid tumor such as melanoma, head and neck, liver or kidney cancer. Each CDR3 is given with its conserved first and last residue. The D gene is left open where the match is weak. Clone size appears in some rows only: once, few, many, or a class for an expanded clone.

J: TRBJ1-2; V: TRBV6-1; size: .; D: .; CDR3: CASSFTDRHDF; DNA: TGTGCCAGCAGTTTCACGGACAGACACGACTTC
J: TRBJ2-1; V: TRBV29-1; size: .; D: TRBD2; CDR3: CSVEGGSSYNEQFF; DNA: TGCAGCGTTGAGGGGGGGAGCTCCTACAATGAGCAGTTCTTC
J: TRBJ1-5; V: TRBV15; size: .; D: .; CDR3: CATSSERAGVDNQPQHF; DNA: TGTGCCACCAGCAGTGAACGAGCAGGAGTCGACAATCAGCCCCAGCATTTT
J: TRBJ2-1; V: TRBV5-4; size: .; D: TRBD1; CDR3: CASSFPGTGAYNEQFF; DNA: TGTGCCAGCAGCTTCCCCGGGACAGGGGCCTACAATGAGCAGTTCTTC
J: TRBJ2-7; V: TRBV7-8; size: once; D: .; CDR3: CASSLAPGVEGRYEQYF; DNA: TGTGCCAGCAGCTTAGCCCCCGGGGTCGAGGGCCGCTACGAGCAGTACTTC
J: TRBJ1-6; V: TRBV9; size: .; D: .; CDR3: CASSVRTGNSPLHF; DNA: TGTGCCAGCAGCGTGCGAACAGGAAATTCACCCCTCCACTTT
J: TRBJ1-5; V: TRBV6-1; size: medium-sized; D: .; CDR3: CASSERQVSPQHF; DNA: TGTGCCAGCAGTGAAAGACAGGTCTCTCCCCAGCATTTT
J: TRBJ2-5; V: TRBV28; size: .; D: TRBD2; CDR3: CAIRGAGGGETQYF; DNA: TGTGCCATCCGGGGAGCGGGAGGTGGGGAGACCCAGTACTTC
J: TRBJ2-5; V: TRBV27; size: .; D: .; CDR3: CASSRVPWMETQYF; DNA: TGTGCCAGCAGTAGGGTCCCCTGGATGGAGACCCAGTACTTC
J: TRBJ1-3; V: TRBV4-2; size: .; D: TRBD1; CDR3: CASSQVHGQGGNTIYF; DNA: TGTGCCAGCAGCCAAGTCCACGGACAGGGAGGAAACACCATATATTTT
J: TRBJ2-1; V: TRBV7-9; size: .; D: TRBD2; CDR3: CASSPRVGLAGNNEQFF; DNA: TGTGCCAGCAGCCCAAGAGTGGGACTAGCGGGAAACAATGAGCAGTTCTTC
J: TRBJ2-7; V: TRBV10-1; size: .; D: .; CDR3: CASSGPLQVLYEQYF; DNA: TGCGCCAGCAGTGGCCCGTTGCAGGTGCTATACGAGCAGTACTTC
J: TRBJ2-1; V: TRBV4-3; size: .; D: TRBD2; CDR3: CASSQDLAGGYNEQFF; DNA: TGCGCCAGCAGCCAAGATCTTGCGGGGGGTTACAATGAGCAGTTCTTC
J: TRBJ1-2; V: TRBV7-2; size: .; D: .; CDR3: CASSLTPGHSGGGYTF; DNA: TGTGCCAGCAGCTTAACTCCGGGCCACTCTGGGGGAGGCTACACCTTC
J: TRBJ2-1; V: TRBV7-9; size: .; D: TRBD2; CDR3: CASSLASGGPYNEQFF; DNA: TGTGCCAGCAGCTTAGCGTCGGGAGGGCCCTACAATGAGCAGTTCTTC
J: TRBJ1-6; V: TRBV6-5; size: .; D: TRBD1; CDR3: CASSRDREGSPLHF; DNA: TGTGCCAGCAGTAGGGACAGGGAAGGTTCACCCCTCCACTTT
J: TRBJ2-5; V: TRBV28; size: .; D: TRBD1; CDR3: CASSLGGQGIGETQYF; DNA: TGTGCCAGCAGTTTAGGGGGACAGGGAATAGGAGAGACCCAGTACTTC
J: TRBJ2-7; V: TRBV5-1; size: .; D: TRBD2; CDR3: CASSFWTSGSYEQYF; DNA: TGCGCCAGCAGCTTCTGGACTAGCGGGTCCTACGAGCAGTACTTC
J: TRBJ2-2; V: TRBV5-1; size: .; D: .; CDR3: CASSAGARTGELFF; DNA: TGCGCCAGCAGCGCGGGGGCGAGAACCGGGGAGCTGTTTTTT
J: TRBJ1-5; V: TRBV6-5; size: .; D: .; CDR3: CASSIGGQYNQPQHF; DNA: TGTGCCAGCAGTATCGGGGGGCAGTACAATCAGCCCCAGCATTTT
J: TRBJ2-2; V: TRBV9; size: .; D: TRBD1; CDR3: CASSVDPPGQAFTGELFF; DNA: TGTGCCAGCAGCGTTGACCCCCCGGGACAGGCCTTCACCGGGGAGCTGTTTTTT
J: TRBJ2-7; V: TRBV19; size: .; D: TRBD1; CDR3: CASSKGQGPYEQYF; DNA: TGTGCCAGTAGTAAGGGACAGGGACCCTACGAGCAGTACTTC
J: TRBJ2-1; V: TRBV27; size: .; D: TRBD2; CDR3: CAGRCEAAGGPRKDSYNEQFF; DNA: TGTGCCGGTCGCTGTGAGGCGGCGGGAGGGCCCCGCAAGGACTCCTACAATGAGCAGTTCTTC
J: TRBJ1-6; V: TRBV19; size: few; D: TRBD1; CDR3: CASSATGVSSYNSPLHF; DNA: TGTGCCAGTAGTGCCACAGGGGTTAGCTCCTATAATTCACCCCTCCACTTT
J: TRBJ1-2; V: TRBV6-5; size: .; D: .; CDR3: CASNPTAGGYGYTF; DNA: TGTGCCAGCAACCCAACGGCCGGGGGGTATGGCTACACCTTC
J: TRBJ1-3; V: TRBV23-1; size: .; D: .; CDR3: CASSQSPGGNTIYF; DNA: TGCGCCAGCAGTCAATCGCCGGGAGGAAACACCATATATTTT
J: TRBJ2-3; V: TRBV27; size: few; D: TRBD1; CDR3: CASSLNRDSTTDTQYF; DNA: TGTGCCAGCAGTCTCAACCGGGACAGCACAACAGATACGCAGTATTTT
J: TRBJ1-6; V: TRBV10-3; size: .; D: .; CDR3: CAISDRLYNSPLHF; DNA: TGTGCCATCAGTGACAGACTTTATAATTCACCCCTCCACTTT